This T cell receptor (beta chain) emerged from a study of blood T cell repertoires in COVID-19. About the research overall: Samples of COVID-19 (acute and convalescent) were obtained from the United States, Italy and Spain. PBMCs, B-cell-depleted T cells, or T cells provided the cDNA or gDNA that made up the material.

Original processing methods: Estimation of nucleated cell counts relied on the amplification of reference gene primers. Libraries were prepared by immunoSEQ multiplex PCR; TCRdb keeps only in-frame clonotypes and omits some of them. The V and J calls and clone size were taken over from that table, and D and trimming were inferred from the DNA. The table includes over 100,000 clones, approximately 81% detected once. The V end lost 0 bases, the J end lost 10 bases, and 7 bases lay between the germline ends. CDR3 size: 12 residues. Germline V gene lookup returns CDR1 LNHNV and CDR2 YYDKDF (reference sequence).

This TCR came from a woman of 80 years or more with acute or convalescent COVID-19. The sample was peripheral blood. The chain uses TRBV15 and TRBJ2-1, with D maybe TRBD2 (5 bases). This CDR3 is CATSRDSGEQFF. CDR3 sequence (DNA): TGTGCCACCAGCAGAGATTCGGGGGAGCAGTTCTTC.